These T cell receptor beta chains were read from a single sample in a study of identical twins. From the 5' RACE reads, TCRdb called clonotypes with MiXCR, one entry per CDR3 protein. The data show around 650,000 distinct CDR3 sequences, under 8.5% seen once. This same sample was also part of a study on yellow fever vaccine responses in identical twins.

Sequenced sample: PBMCs. These receptors originate from a woman aged 18-30 years in good health. The CDR3 runs from the conserved cysteine through the conserved F or W. D genes are given only for firm matches. Not every row has a clone size; where given, it reads once, few, many or a size class.

CDR3: CASSFPGQGGTGELFF
DNA: TGTGCCAGCAGTTTCCCGGGACAGGGAGGCACCGGGGAGCTGTTTTTT
D: TRBD1
size: few
J: TRBJ2-2
V: TRBV28

CDR3: CASSQTFLTSNYGYTF
DNA: TGTGCCAGCAGCCAAACTTTTCTGACGTCTAACTATGGCTACACCTTC
D: -
size: few
J: TRBJ1-2
V: TRBV14

CDR3: CASSSPIIPASRDPDTQYF
DNA: TGTGCCAGCAGCTCCCCCATAATCCCGGCTTCAAGGGACCCAGATACGCAGTATTTT
D: -
size: -
J: TRBJ2-3
V: TRBV11-2

CDR3: CASSQAGVRGETQYF
DNA: TGTGCCAGCAGCCAAGCGGGAGTGCGTGGAGAGACCCAGTACTTC
D: TRBD2
size: few
J: TRBJ2-5
V: TRBV7-9

CDR3: CASSLLWTANTGKLFF
DNA: TGTGCCAGCAGCTTACTCTGGACAGCGAACACCGGGAAGCTGTTTTTT
D: -
size: -
J: TRBJ2-2
V: TRBV7-9

CDR3: CASTYPGQGALGANVLTF
DNA: TGTGCCAGCACCTATCCGGGACAGGGGGCGCTTGGGGCCAACGTCCTGACTTTC
D: TRBD1
size: many
J: TRBJ2-6
V: TRBV12-3/TRBV12-4

CDR3: CASSEGQQASGNTIYF
DNA: TGTGCCAGCAGCGAGGGGCAGCAAGCCTCTGGAAACACCATATATTTT
D: -
size: -
J: TRBJ1-3
V: TRBV12-3/TRBV12-4

CDR3: CSAPPLAGGLDTQYF
DNA: TGCAGTGCCCCACCTCTAGCGGGGGGGTTGGATACGCAGTATTTT
D: TRBD2
size: few
J: TRBJ2-3
V: TRBV20-1

CDR3: CASEQTGVTEAFF
DNA: TGTGCCAGCGAACAAACAGGGGTAACTGAAGCTTTCTTT
D: TRBD1
size: few
J: TRBJ1-1
V: TRBV12-3/TRBV12-4

CDR3: CSARAGTSGRVSGSYNEQFF
DNA: TGCAGTGCTAGAGCTGGGACTAGCGGGAGAGTCAGCGGCTCCTACAATGAGCAGTTCTTC
D: TRBD2
size: few
J: TRBJ2-1
V: TRBV20-1

CDR3: CASSLDVDQNEQYF
DNA: TGTGCCAGCAGCTTAGATGTTGACCAGAACGAGCAGTACTTC
D: -
size: many
J: TRBJ2-7
V: TRBV7-9

CDR3: CASSFYTAGGQDNEQFF
DNA: TGTGCCAGCAGTTTTTACACGGCGGGAGGGCAGGACAATGAGCAGTTCTTC
D: TRBD2
size: many
J: TRBJ2-1
V: TRBV12-3/TRBV12-4

CDR3: CASSVRDYGYTF
DNA: TGTGCCAGCAGTGTAAGGGACTATGGCTACACCTTC
D: -
size: many
J: TRBJ1-2
V: TRBV2

CDR3: CSAPREGASGRFTDTQYF
DNA: TGCAGTGCTCCCCGAGAGGGGGCTAGCGGGAGGTTTACAGATACGCAGTATTTT
D: TRBD2
size: few
J: TRBJ2-3
V: TRBV20-1

CDR3: CASGSGRGRGGETQYF
DNA: TGTGCTAGTGGTTCCGGTCGAGGGCGGGGTGGAGAGACCCAGTACTTC
D: -
size: -
J: TRBJ2-5
V: TRBV12-5

CDR3: CASSASGSGRVGETQYF
DNA: TGTGCCAGCAGTGCGTCGGGTAGCGGGAGGGTTGGAGAGACCCAGTACTTC
D: TRBD2
size: -
J: TRBJ2-5
V: TRBV28

CDR3: CASSRDSTRNQPQHF
DNA: TGTGCCAGCAGCCGCGACAGTACTCGGAATCAGCCCCAGCATTTT
D: -
size: few
J: TRBJ1-5
V: TRBV6-2/TRBV6-3

CDR3: CASSRGLAMTGNTQYF
DNA: TGTGCCAGCAGTCGAGGACTAGCTATGACTGGTAATACGCAGTATTTT
D: TRBD2
size: few
J: TRBJ2-3
V: TRBV28

CDR3: CATSRGQGGRTNEKLFF
DNA: TGTGCCACCAGCAGAGGACAGGGAGGAAGAACTAATGAAAAACTGTTTTTT
D: TRBD1
size: many
J: TRBJ1-4
V: TRBV15

CDR3: CSAIISGEPQETQYF
DNA: TGCAGTGCTATCATCAGCGGGGAACCCCAAGAGACCCAGTACTTC
D: TRBD2
size: -
J: TRBJ2-5
V: TRBV20-1

CDR3: CSASTGHPNRETQYF
DNA: TGCAGTGCTTCGACAGGGCACCCCAATCGAGAGACCCAGTACTTC
D: TRBD1
size: -
J: TRBJ2-5
V: TRBV20-1

CDR3: CASSPRTSGSRTDTQYF
DNA: TGTGCCAGCAGCCCACGGACTAGCGGGAGTCGGACAGATACGCAGTATTTT
D: TRBD2
size: -
J: TRBJ2-3
V: TRBV7-2

CDR3: CASSLSDRENEKLFF
DNA: TGCGCCAGCAGCTTGAGCGACAGAGAGAATGAAAAACTGTTTTTT
D: -
size: many
J: TRBJ1-4
V: TRBV5-1

CDR3: CASSQGTGVYEQYF
DNA: TGTGCCAGCAGCCAAGGGACAGGGGTCTACGAGCAGTACTTC
D: TRBD1
size: -
J: TRBJ2-7
V: TRBV3-1

CDR3: CASSYRGGNEQFF
DNA: TGCGCCAGCAGCTACCGGGGGGGTAATGAGCAGTTCTTC
D: TRBD2
size: -
J: TRBJ2-1
V: TRBV5-1

CDR3: CASSLGYSGLAGQETQYF
DNA: TGCGCCAGCAGCTTGGGCTATTCGGGCCTAGCGGGGCAAGAGACCCAGTACTTC
D: TRBD2
size: -
J: TRBJ2-5
V: TRBV5-1

CDR3: CASSQRKYQETQYF
DNA: TGTGCCAGCAGCCAAAGGAAGTACCAAGAGACCCAGTACTTC
D: -
size: many
J: TRBJ2-5
V: TRBV4-2

CDR3: CASSLGVGVNTEAFF
DNA: TGTGCCAGCAGCTTAGGAGTGGGGGTGAACACTGAAGCTTTCTTT
D: -
size: many
J: TRBJ1-1
V: TRBV7-8

CDR3: CASSQHRDWEQFF
DNA: TGTGCCAGCTCACAACACAGGGATTGGGAGCAGTTCTTC
D: -
size: -
J: TRBJ2-1
V: TRBV18

CDR3: CASSSLAGPNTEAFF
DNA: TGTGCCAGTAGTAGCCTAGCGGGTCCAAACACTGAAGCTTTCTTT
D: -
size: -
J: TRBJ1-1
V: TRBV19

CDR3: CARGLADYNEQFF
DNA: TGTGCCAGAGGACTAGCGGATTACAATGAGCAGTTCTTC
D: TRBD2
size: -
J: TRBJ2-1
V: TRBV2

CDR3: CASSRTGDYTGELFF
DNA: TGTGCCAGCAGTAGGACAGGGGATTACACCGGGGAGCTGTTTTTT
D: TRBD1
size: few
J: TRBJ2-2
V: TRBV5-4

CDR3: CSATIKSWTTNEKLFF
DNA: TGCAGTGCTACGATTAAGTCTTGGACGACTAATGAAAAACTGTTTTTT
D: -
size: many
J: TRBJ1-4
V: TRBV20-1

CDR3: CSYLAPSGTDTQYF
DNA: TGCAGTTACCTCGCCCCCTCTGGCACAGATACGCAGTATTTT
D: -
size: many
J: TRBJ2-3
V: TRBV20-1

CDR3: CASSAGGKQYF
DNA: TGTGCCAGCAGCGCGGGGGGGAAGCAGTACTTC
D: TRBD2
size: -
J: TRBJ2-7
V: TRBV6-5

CDR3: CSTKTSVGEQFF
DNA: TGCAGTACGAAGACTTCGGTCGGGGAGCAGTTCTTC
D: -
size: -
J: TRBJ2-1
V: TRBV20-1

CDR3: CASSYSDRGNEQFF
DNA: TGTGCCAGCAGTTACTCGGACAGGGGGAATGAGCAGTTCTTC
D: TRBD1
size: few
J: TRBJ2-1
V: TRBV6-5